These 17 T cell receptor beta chains were all obtained from the same sample, sequenced in a study of T cells after yellow fever vaccination. TCRdb passed the 5' RACE reads through MiXCR, listing each CDR3 protein once. The repertoire has about 310,000 distinct CDR3 sequences, around 4% of them found once; the top ten carry roughly a quarter. The material was PBMCs, obtained on the day of the yellow fever booster vaccination. The receptors were gathered from a man between 18 and 29 years old who received the YFV17D yellow fever vaccine.

The rearrangement uses TRBV12-3 or TRBV12-4 and TRBJ2-3; 13 positions match TRBD2. The CDR3 spans 19 residues. After removal of 4 bases from V and 2 bases from J, the junction contained 12 bases not matched to a gene. This chain's CDR3 is CASSWRTSGGSTNTDTQYF. The CDR3 DNA sequence: TGTGCCAGCAGTTGGCGGACTAGCGGGGGATCGACAAACACAGATACGCAGTATTTT.

V usage is TRBV7-9 and J usage is TRBJ1-1, with D perhaps TRBD1 (5 bases). The ends were cut back, 4 bases at V and 0 bases at J, with 9 bases in the middle. CDR3 length: 14 residues. Germline assignment: CDR1 SEHNR and CDR2 FQNEAQ (reference sequence). CDR3 in DNA: TGTGCCAGCAGCTCCAGGGTCATGAACACTGAAGCTTTCTTT. It is translated as CASSSRVMNTEAFF.

This clonotype was counted at least ten times. The chain carries TRBV5-4 and TRBJ2-1, with 12 bases lining up with TRBD2. The length of the CDR3 is 14 residues. V shed 4 bases and J 9 bases; nucleotides not matched to a gene: 5. In germline, CDR1 is SGHNT, CDR2 YYREEE (reference sequence). The CDR3 region is CASSPSGGAGEQFF. For the CDR3, the DNA is TGTGCCAGCAGCCCTAGCGGGGGGGCGGGTGAGCAGTTCTTC.

In this sample, this clonotype turned up a few times. The V call is TRBV7-2, the J call TRBJ2-6; D is uncertain. Germline CDR1 and CDR2: SGHTA and FQGNSA. The V end lost 5 bases, the J end lost 0 bases, and 11 bases lay between the germline ends. The CDR3 contains 16 residues. CDR3 region: CASSPRLGSGANVLTF. The CDR3 DNA reads as TGTGCCAGCAGCCCTCGTTTGGGCTCTGGGGCCAACGTCCTGACTTTC.

This clonotype was found many times. The chain employs TRBV20-1 and TRBJ2-2, with 13 bases fitting TRBD2. V lost 5 bases to trimming and J lost 6 bases; unmatched junction nucleotides: 6. Germline V gene lookup returns CDR1 DFQATT and CDR2 SNEGSKA (reference sequence). The CDR3 covers 15 residues. The CDR3 nucleotides are TGCAGTGCTGCTCGACTAGCGGGGGGCCCCGGGGAGCTGTTTTTT. It is translated as CSAARLAGGPGELFF.

This clonotype was found a few times. This may stem from a read error, because a much larger clone lies one nucleotide away. This sequence joins TRBV6-5 and TRBJ2-3, with D perhaps TRBD2 (5 bases). V was trimmed by 2 bases and J by 0 bases, leaving 6 bases between them. The CDR3 totals 14 residues. CDR1 and CDR2 from the germline V gene are MNHEY and SVGAGI. The CDR3 region has the DNA TGTGCCAGCAGTTACCGGACTAGCACAGATACGCAGTATTTT. Translation gives CASSYRTSTDTQYF.

In its sample, this clonotype was seen many times. The CDR3 is CASRKPGTWGETQYF. CDR3 coding DNA: TGTGCCAGCCGTAAGCCAGGGACTTGGGGGGAGACCCAGTACTTC. This chain joins TRBV27 and TRBJ2-5; TRBD2 is a possible D gene (6 bases). CDR3 size: 15 residues. CDR1 MNHEY and CDR2 SMNVEV come from the germline V gene (reference sequence). The V end lost 8 bases, the J end lost 5 bases, and 21 bases lay between the germline ends.

This clonotype was observed many times. The CDR3 coding sequence is TGCAGCGTTGTCTCCTGGACGGGGGGCTCCTACAATGAGCAGTTCTTC. Translation gives CSVVSWTGGSYNEQFF. The chain uses TRBV29-1 and TRBJ2-1; 7 bases fit TRBD2. J was trimmed by 0 bases and V by 4 bases; bases with no gene match: 9. Germline loops: CDR1 SQVTM, CDR2 ANQGSEA. The CDR3 covers 16 residues.

The chain couples TRBV12-3 or TRBV12-4 to TRBJ2-7; TRBD2 matches 9 bases. The CDR3 covers 14 residues. The J segment lost 7 bases and the V segment lost 5 bases, leaving 9 bases of the junction unmatched. In DNA form, the CDR3 reads TGTGCCAGCAGTCTAACGCGGGGGGGTCTGGAGCAGTACTTC. Its protein is CASSLTRGGLEQYF.

In its sample, this clonotype was seen many times. The CDR3 sequence: CAISESGEGSNIQYF. CDR3 coding DNA: TGTGCCATCAGTGAGTCGGGTGAAGGGTCGAACATTCAGTACTTC. The chain links TRBV10-3 to TRBJ2-4; no definite D call. The CDR3 is made up of 15 amino acids. Trimming cost V 0 bases and J 7 bases, with 13 bases left between them. CDR1 ENHRY and CDR2 SYGVKD come from the germline V gene.

This clonotype was seen only a few times. The chain carries TRBV19 and TRBJ1-5; D is ambiguous. CDR1 is LNHDA and CDR2 is SQIVND in the germline V gene (reference sequence). This CDR3 has 15 residues. Trimming removed 6 bases from V and 0 bases from J, with 12 bases in between. The CDR3 nucleotides read TGTGCCAGTAGGCCCCCGGGCGATAGCAATCAGCCCCAGCATTTT. As protein: CASRPPGDSNQPQHF.

This chain uses TRBV6-4 with TRBJ2-1, with 10 positions matching TRBD1. This CDR3 has 15 amino acids. Per germline, CDR1 MRHNA and CDR2 SNTAGT. V was pared by 6 bases and J by 6 bases, with 8 bases of the junction left unmatched. In DNA form, the CDR3 reads TGTGCCAGCAGCGACCGGGACAGGGGTCGCAATGAGCAGTTCTTC. This encodes CASSDRDRGRNEQFF.

This chain connects TRBV6-5 to TRBJ1-1; D uncertain. V gave up 0 bases and J gave up 11 bases, with 13 bases separating them. There are 13 residues in the CDR3. The germline V gene has CDR1 MNHEY and CDR2 SVGAGI. The CDR3 here is CASSYSSRVMAFF. CDR3 DNA: TGTGCCAGCAGTTACTCGTCGCGGGTCATGGCTTTCTTT.

This clonotype was found many times. CDR3 sequence: CSARAGAETYEQYF. The DNA for the CDR3 is TGCAGTGCTAGAGCGGGGGCAGAAACCTACGAGCAGTACTTC. The gene calls are TRBV20-1 and TRBJ2-7; D possibly uses TRBD1 or TRBD2 (6 bases each). Germline CDR1 is DFQATT and CDR2 is SNEGSKA (reference sequence). V lost 1 base, J lost 2 bases, and 12 bases lay in between. The CDR3 is 14 amino acids.

V gene TRBV20-1 combines with J gene TRBJ2-7, with TRBD1 matching over 11 bases. The CDR3 is made up of 14 amino acids. Germline V lookup: CDR1 DFQATT, CDR2 SNEGSKA (reference sequence). After removal of 5 bases from V and 4 bases from J, the junction contained 7 bases not matched to a gene. The CDR3 protein is CSARGDRGAYEQYF. The CDR3 DNA follows: TGCAGTGCTCGCGGGGACAGGGGGGCATACGAGCAGTACTTC.

The chain uses TRBV29-1 and TRBJ2-2; 10 nucleotides line up with TRBD2. J was trimmed by 10 bases and V by 6 bases; bases with no gene match: 17. CDR1 is SQVTM, CDR2 ANQGSEA, per germline. This CDR3 contains 16 residues. In DNA form, the CDR3 reads TGCAGCGTCGACAAAGCTAGCGGGGGAAATAGGGAGGAGCTGTTTTTT. Its translation: CSVDKASGGNREELFF.

The chain couples TRBV7-6 to TRBJ2-1; 13 positions match TRBD2. With 1 base clipped from V and 5 bases from J, the junction kept 11 bases outside the gene matches. The CDR3 totals 19 residues. CDR1 is SGHVS and CDR2 is FNYEAQ in the germline V gene. CDR3 loop: CASSLDRDGTSGGDNEQFF. As DNA, the CDR3 is TGTGCCAGCAGCTTAGACCGCGATGGTACTAGCGGGGGGGACAATGAGCAGTTCTTC.